These T cell receptor beta chains were read from a single sample in a study of shared clonotypes between healthy human individuals. The repertoire was sequenced with immunoSEQ multiplex PCR; TCRdb's copy has only in-frame clones and lacks some. The data hold over 2 million clones, with over 85% observed a single time. Sequenced material: naive CD8+ T cells sorted from blood. The receptor source for this set is a man aged 18 to 35 in good health. Each CDR3 is given with its conserved first and last residue. Each record gives: V gene, CDR3 length, J gene, CDR3 protein.

v_call: TRBV5-1; cdr3_length: 15; j_call: TRBJ2-5; cdr3_aa: CASSSMDRGQETQYF
v_call: TRBV28; cdr3_length: 12; j_call: TRBJ1-2; cdr3_aa: CASSLGGNGYTF
v_call: TRBV7-9; cdr3_length: 16; j_call: TRBJ2-3; cdr3_aa: CASSSLITSGTDTQYF
v_call: TRBV7-9; cdr3_length: 17; j_call: TRBJ1-6; cdr3_aa: CASSFTGESSYNSPLHF
v_call: TRBV6-1; cdr3_length: 14; j_call: TRBJ1-5; cdr3_aa: CASRDGYSNQPQHF
v_call: TRBV15; cdr3_length: 17; j_call: TRBJ1-1; cdr3_aa: CATSISGTGGMNTEAFF
v_call: TRBV7-6; cdr3_length: 15; j_call: TRBJ2-3; cdr3_aa: CASSLLLAGADTQYF
v_call: TRBV13; cdr3_length: 14; j_call: TRBJ2-7; cdr3_aa: CASSSPDYDYEQYF
v_call: TRBV30; cdr3_length: 14; j_call: TRBJ1-5; cdr3_aa: CAWATGGGNQPQHF
v_call: TRBV7-2; cdr3_length: 17; j_call: TRBJ2-7; cdr3_aa: CASSLALGQGTSLEQYF
v_call: TRBV5-5; cdr3_length: 15; j_call: TRBJ2-7; cdr3_aa: CASSLDKLRPNEQYF
v_call: TRBV29-1; cdr3_length: 11; j_call: TRBJ2-7; cdr3_aa: CSVDRGYEQYF
v_call: TRBV6-5; cdr3_length: 14; j_call: TRBJ1-1; cdr3_aa: CASSYSLGYTKAFF
v_call: TRBV4-1; cdr3_length: 14; j_call: TRBJ1-2; cdr3_aa: CASGNGLGEGGYTF
v_call: TRBV6-5; cdr3_length: 14; j_call: TRBJ2-7; cdr3_aa: CASSYSGGGGEQYF
v_call: TRBV7-9; cdr3_length: 16; j_call: TRBJ2-5; cdr3_aa: CASSLSPGEGSETQYF
v_call: TRBV6-1; cdr3_length: 15; j_call: TRBJ1-2; cdr3_aa: CASSEYLDGNYGYTF
v_call: TRBV7-2; cdr3_length: 14; j_call: TRBJ2-7; cdr3_aa: CASSPSGLTYEQYF
v_call: TRBV9; cdr3_length: 13; j_call: TRBJ2-7; cdr3_aa: CASSVAESYEQYF
v_call: TRBV6-5; cdr3_length: 13; j_call: TRBJ2-1; cdr3_aa: CASSYGAYNEQFF
v_call: TRBV6-1; cdr3_length: 15; j_call: TRBJ2-7; cdr3_aa: CASSPSSRVTYEQYF
v_call: TRBV5-6; cdr3_length: 15; j_call: TRBJ2-7; cdr3_aa: CASSLGPGGGYEQYF
v_call: TRBV5-1; cdr3_length: 12; j_call: TRBJ1-1; cdr3_aa: CASSGGTVEAFF
v_call: TRBV4-1; cdr3_length: 13; j_call: TRBJ1-1; cdr3_aa: CASSPRGNTEAFF
v_call: TRBV28; cdr3_length: 15; j_call: TRBJ1-4; cdr3_aa: CASSSNSLDGEKLFF
v_call: TRBV25-1; cdr3_length: 14; j_call: TRBJ2-5; cdr3_aa: CASSEQGFQETQYF
v_call: TRBV21-1; cdr3_length: 15; j_call: TRBJ2-3; cdr3_aa: CASSPGRQGTDTQYF